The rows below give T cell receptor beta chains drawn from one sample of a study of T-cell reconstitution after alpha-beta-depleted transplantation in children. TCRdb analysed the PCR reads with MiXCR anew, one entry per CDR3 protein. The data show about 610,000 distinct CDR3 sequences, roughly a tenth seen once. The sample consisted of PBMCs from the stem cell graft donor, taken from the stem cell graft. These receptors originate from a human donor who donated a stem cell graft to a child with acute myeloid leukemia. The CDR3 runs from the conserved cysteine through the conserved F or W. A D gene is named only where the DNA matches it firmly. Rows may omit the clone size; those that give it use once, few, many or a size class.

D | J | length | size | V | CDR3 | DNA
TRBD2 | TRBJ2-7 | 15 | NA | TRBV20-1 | CSARDRREGLWEQYF | TGCAGTGCTAGAGATCGGCGGGAGGGCCTATGGGAGCAGTACTTC
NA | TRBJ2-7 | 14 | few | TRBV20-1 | CSAREPGLRYEQYF | TGCAGTGCTAGAGAGCCGGGACTTCGCTACGAGCAGTACTTC
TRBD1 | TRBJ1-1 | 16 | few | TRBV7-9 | CASSFPGQGGNTEAFF | TGTGCCAGCAGCTTTCCCGGACAGGGGGGGAACACTGAAGCTTTCTTT
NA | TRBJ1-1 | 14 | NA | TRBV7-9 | CASSLLQGDAEAFF | TGTGCCAGCAGCCTACTACAGGGTGATGCTGAAGCTTTCTTT
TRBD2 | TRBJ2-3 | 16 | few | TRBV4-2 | CASSQPTSGSTDTQYF | TGTGCCAGCAGCCAACCGACTAGCGGGAGCACAGATACGCAGTATTTT
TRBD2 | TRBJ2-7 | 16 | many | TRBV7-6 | CASSLGGLAGKEGQYF | TGTGCCAGCAGCTTAGGGGGACTAGCGGGAAAGGAGGGGCAGTACTTC
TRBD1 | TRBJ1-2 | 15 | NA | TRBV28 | CASSPWHSGQGSYTF | TGTGCCAGCAGTCCTTGGCACTCGGGACAGGGGAGCTACACCTTC
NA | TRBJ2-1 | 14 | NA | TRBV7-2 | CASSLAGARGEQFF | TGTGCCAGCAGCTTAGCGGGCGCAAGGGGTGAGCAGTTCTTC
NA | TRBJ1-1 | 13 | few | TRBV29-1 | CSVFWDSISAAFF | TGCAGCGTTTTTTGGGACTCCATATCGGCAGCTTTCTTT
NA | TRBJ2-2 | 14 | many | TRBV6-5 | CASSYVQNTGELFF | TGTGCCAGCAGTTACGTTCAGAACACCGGGGAGCTGTTTTTT
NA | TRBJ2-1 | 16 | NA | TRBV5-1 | CASSFGAVNSYNEQFF | TGCGCCAGCAGCTTCGGGGCGGTTAACTCCTACAATGAGCAGTTCTTC
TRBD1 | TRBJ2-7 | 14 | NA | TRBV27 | CASSRDRDWREQYF | TGTGCCAGTTCCCGGGACAGGGATTGGCGGGAGCAGTACTTC
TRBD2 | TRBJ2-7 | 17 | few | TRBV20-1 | CSAPSGRVRLRTYEQYF | TGCAGTGCTCCAAGCGGGAGGGTCCGACTAAGGACCTACGAGCAGTACTTC
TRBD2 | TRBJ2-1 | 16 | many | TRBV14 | CASSQDFGGRWNEQFF | TGTGCCAGCAGCCAAGACTTCGGCGGGAGGTGGAATGAGCAGTTCTTC
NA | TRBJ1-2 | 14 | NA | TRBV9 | CASSARDPNRGYTF | TGTGCCAGCAGCGCCCGGGACCCAAACCGGGGCTACACCTTC
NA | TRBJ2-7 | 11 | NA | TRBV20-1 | CSAGPPGEQYF | TGCAGTGCCGGGCCCCCCGGCGAGCAGTACTTC
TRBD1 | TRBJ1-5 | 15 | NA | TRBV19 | CASSITGASNQPQHF | TGTGCCAGTAGTATAACAGGGGCTAGCAATCAGCCCCAGCATTTT
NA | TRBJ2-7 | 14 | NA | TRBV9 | CASSVNGQTYEQYF | TGTGCCAGCAGCGTAAACGGACAGACCTACGAGCAGTACTTC
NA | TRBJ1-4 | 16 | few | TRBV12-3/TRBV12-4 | CASKPGVGGTNEKLFF | TGTGCCAGCAAACCGGGGGTTGGAGGAACTAATGAAAAACTGTTTTTT
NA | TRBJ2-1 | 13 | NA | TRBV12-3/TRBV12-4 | CASTSSALNEQFF | TGTGCCAGCACGTCTAGCGCTCTCAATGAGCAGTTCTTC
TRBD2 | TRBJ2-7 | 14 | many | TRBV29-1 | CSVEGRAGVREQYF | TGCAGCGTTGAAGGGCGAGCGGGAGTTCGGGAGCAGTACTTC
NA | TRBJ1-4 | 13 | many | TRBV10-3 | CAIGGQINEKLFF | TGTGCCATCGGGGGGCAGATAAATGAAAAACTGTTTTTT
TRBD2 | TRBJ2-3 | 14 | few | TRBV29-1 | CSVGTGGSTDTQYF | TGCAGCGTGGGTACGGGGGGAAGCACAGATACGCAGTATTTT
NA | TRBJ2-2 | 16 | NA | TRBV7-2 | CASSLALRGYTGELFF | TGTGCCAGCAGCTTAGCGCTGAGGGGCTACACCGGGGAGCTGTTTTTT
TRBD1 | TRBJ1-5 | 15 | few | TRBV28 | CASTTGGEGNQPQHF | TGTGCCAGCACAACAGGGGGTGAAGGCAATCAGCCCCAGCATTTT
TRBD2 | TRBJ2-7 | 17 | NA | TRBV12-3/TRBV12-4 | CASSSYELAGVPYEQYF | TGTGCCAGCAGTTCCTACGAACTAGCGGGAGTACCGTACGAGCAGTACTTC
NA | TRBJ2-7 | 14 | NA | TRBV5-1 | CASSPESGRYEQYF | TGCGCCAGCAGCCCTGAGTCGGGGCGCTACGAGCAGTACTTC
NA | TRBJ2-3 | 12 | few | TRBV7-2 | CASSKWTDTQYF | TGTGCCAGCAGTAAATGGACAGATACGCAGTATTTT
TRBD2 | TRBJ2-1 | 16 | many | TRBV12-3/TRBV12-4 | CASSLPSGRVYNEQFF | TGTGCCAGCAGTTTACCTAGCGGGAGGGTATACAATGAGCAGTTCTTC
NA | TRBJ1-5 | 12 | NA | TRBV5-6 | CASSFLDQPQHF | TGTGCCAGCAGCTTCTTGGATCAGCCCCAGCATTTT
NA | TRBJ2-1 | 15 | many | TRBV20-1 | CSARLSSSSYNEQFF | TGCAGTGCTAGACTTAGCAGCAGCTCCTACAATGAGCAGTTCTTC
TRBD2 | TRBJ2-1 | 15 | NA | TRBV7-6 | CASSLGAGFGDEQFF | TGTGCCAGCAGCTTAGGAGCGGGATTCGGGGATGAGCAGTTCTTC
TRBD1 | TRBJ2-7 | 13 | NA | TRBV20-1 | CSAEGQGAYEQYF | TGCAGTGCCGAGGGACAGGGAGCCTACGAGCAGTACTTC
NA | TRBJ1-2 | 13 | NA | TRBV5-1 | CASSPGYNYGYTF | TGCGCCAGCAGCCCGGGTTACAACTATGGCTACACCTTC
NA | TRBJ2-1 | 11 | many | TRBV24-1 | CATRENNEQFF | TGTGCCACCAGAGAAAACAATGAGCAGTTCTTC
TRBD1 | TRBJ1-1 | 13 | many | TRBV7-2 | CATSGTGNTEAFF | TGTGCCACCTCCGGGACAGGGAACACTGAAGCTTTCTTT
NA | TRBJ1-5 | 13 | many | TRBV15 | CATRTGGNQPQHF | TGTGCCACCAGAACGGGAGGCAATCAGCCCCAGCATTTT
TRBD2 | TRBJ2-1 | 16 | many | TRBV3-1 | CASSPRTSGNKNEQFF | TGTGCCAGCAGCCCCAGGACTAGCGGGAACAAGAATGAGCAGTTCTTC
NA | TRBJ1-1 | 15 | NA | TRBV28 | CASSLSREGGTEAFF | TGTGCCAGCAGTTTGTCCAGGGAGGGGGGCACTGAAGCTTTCTTT
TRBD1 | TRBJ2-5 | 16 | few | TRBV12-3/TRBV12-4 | CASSIRDRVLQETQYF | TGTGCCAGCAGTATCCGGGACAGGGTCTTACAAGAGACCCAGTACTTC
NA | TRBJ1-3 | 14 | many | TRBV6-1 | CASLGVASGNTIYF | TGTGCCAGCCTTGGGGTTGCGAGTGGAAACACCATATATTTT